One sample yielded the 23 T cell receptor beta chains listed below, sequenced in a study of technical replicates of blood from a handful of donors. Sequenced by immunoSEQ multiplex PCR; TCRdb stores in-frame clones only, minus some. The top ten clones hold approximately 0.4% of a sample with tens of thousands of clones, more than 90% of them seen once. The sequencing sample was made of T cells isolated from PBMCs. Source of these receptors: a human donor in good health.

The chain couples TRBV11-3 to TRBJ1-1; D is ambiguous. Trimming took 10 bases from V and 0 from J, leaving 24 bases between them. Germline V gene lookup returns CDR1 SGHNT and CDR2 YENEEA. The CDR3 sequence is 17 residues long. Here the CDR3 DNA reads TGTGCCAACGTCCTAGCATGGAGACGGACCATGAACACTGAAGCTTTCTTT. Protein product: CANVLAWRRTMNTEAFF.

This chain links TRBV28 with TRBJ1-2; no definite D call. The germline V and J ends were trimmed by 7 bases and 0 bases, with 12 bases remaining between them. This CDR3 region has 14 residues. The germline V gene has CDR1 MDHEN and CDR2 SYDVKM. The DNA of the CDR3 is TGTGCCAGCAATAGTCCGGGGACTAACTATGGCTACACCTTC. Its protein is CASNSPGTNYGYTF.

This chain links TRBV11-2 with TRBJ2-1; 13 bases line up with TRBD2. CDR1 SGHAT and CDR2 FQNNGV come from the germline V gene. The CDR3 has 16 amino acids. V shed 4 bases and J 8 bases; nucleotides not matched to a gene: 8. The CDR3 DNA sequence: TGTGCCAGCAGCTCCCTGGGGACTAGCGGGATCTATGAGCAGTTCTTC. It specifies CASSSLGTSGIYEQFF.

The rearrangement joins TRBV7-9 to TRBJ2-5; 9 nucleotides align to TRBD2. V lost 5 bases and J lost 4; bases outside the gene matches: 8. The CDR3 has 15 residues. CDR1 is SEHNR, CDR2 FQNEAQ, per germline (reference sequence). The CDR3 nucleotides are TGTGCCAGCAGCCCCCGGACTAGCGAAGGAGAGACCCAGTACTTC. It codes for CASSPRTSEGETQYF.

The chain carries TRBV15 and TRBJ2-4; D is perhaps TRBD1 (6 bases). CDR1 is LNHNV and CDR2 is YYDKDF in the germline V gene (reference sequence). Between the trimmed V and J ends, which lost 6 bases and 7 bases, there was a span of 16 bases. The CDR3 runs to 14 residues. The CDR3 DNA is TGTGCCACCAGACCAGACAGGTTTCGCAACATTCAGTACTTC. This encodes CATRPDRFRNIQYF.

V gene TRBV28 combines with J gene TRBJ1-1, with D unresolved. The germline V and J ends were trimmed by 3 bases and 4 bases, with 12 bases remaining between them. Germline CDR1 reads MDHEN; CDR2 reads SYDVKM. This CDR3 has 14 residues. The DNA of the CDR3 is TGTGCCAGCAGTTTCGGCCAACGGAGCACTGAAGCTTTCTTT. It is translated as CASSFGQRSTEAFF.

The chain couples TRBV9 to TRBJ2-7; D is possibly TRBD1 (6 bases). This CDR3 is built from 16 residues. Trimming cost V 0 bases and J 2 bases, with 15 bases left between them. Per germline, CDR1 SGDLS and CDR2 YYNGEE. CDR3 in DNA: TGTGCCAGCAGCGTAGAGGTCAGGGGCGATCCCTACGAGCAGTACTTC. Translated: CASSVEVRGDPYEQYF. Supplemented by reference TRBV9 and TRBJ2-7, the full variable domain reads DSGVTQTPKHLITATGQRVTLRCSPRSGDLSVYWYQQSLDQGLQFLIQYYNGEERAKGNILERFSAQQFPDLHSELNLSSLELGDSALYFCASSVEVRGDPYEQYFGPGTRLTVT.

The V and J genes are TRBV6-5 and TRBJ1-1, with 9 bases lining up with TRBD1. Looked up from germline, CDR1 is MNHEY and CDR2 is SVGAGI. The CDR3 is made up of 14 amino acids. The V segment lost 0 bases and the J segment 7 bases; nucleotides outside the gene matches: 3. The CDR3 reads CASSYSTGGFEAFF. DNA for the CDR3: TGTGCCAGCAGTTACTCGACAGGGGGGTTTGAAGCTTTCTTT.

Only one count was recorded for this clone. This sequence joins TRBV7-3 and TRBJ2-7; 7 nucleotides align to TRBD1. V lost 2 bases, J lost 2 bases, and 12 bases stayed unmatched. Germline lookup yields CDR1 SGHTA and CDR2 FQGTGA. The CDR3 totals 17 residues. The DNA for the CDR3 is TGTGCCAGCAGCTTAGGAATGCTGGGACAGTTCACCTACGAGCAGTACTTC. It translates to CASSLGMLGQFTYEQYF.

There are a few counts of this clone. CDR3 DNA sequence: TGTGCCTGGAGCCGGACTAGCGGCTACGAGCAGTACTTC. Amino acid sequence: CAWSRTSGYEQYF. The chain carries TRBV30 and TRBJ2-7; 10 bases line up with TRBD2. Germline assignment: CDR1 GTSNPN and CDR2 SVGIG (reference sequence). This CDR3 is 13 amino acids long. Trimming removed 3 bases from V and 3 bases from J; junction bases left unmatched: 2.

V and J are TRBV5-5 and TRBJ2-3; 12 bases line up with TRBD2. V dropped 2 bases and J dropped 0; count of bases not matched to a gene: 1. This CDR3 is 16 amino acids long. Germline values: CDR1 SGHKS, CDR2 YYEKEE (reference sequence). The CDR3 here is CASSLGTSGSTDTQYF. The CDR3 bases are TGTGCCAGCAGCTTAGGGACTAGCGGGAGCACAGATACGCAGTATTTT.

This chain connects TRBV5-4 to TRBJ2-7; 7 bases are shared with TRBD1. Per germline, CDR1 SGHNT and CDR2 YYREEE (reference sequence). V lost 3 bases, J lost 3 bases, and 9 bases stayed unmatched. The CDR3 is 15 amino acids. The CDR3 spells CASSSRQGRYYEQYF. As DNA, the CDR3 is TGTGCCAGCAGCTCAAGACAGGGAAGGTACTACGAGCAGTACTTC.

The chain joins TRBV20-1 to TRBJ1-4; no clear D gene. The CDR3 has 11 amino acids. V was trimmed by 3 bases and J by 8 bases, leaving 7 bases between them. The germline V gene has CDR1 DFQATT and CDR2 SNEGSKA (reference sequence). DNA of the CDR3: TGCAGTGCTAGTTCGAGGGAAAAACTGTTTTTT. It yields the protein CSASSREKLFF.

This chain uses TRBV2 with TRBJ2-1; 7 positions agree with TRBD2. Germline values: CDR1 SNHLY, CDR2 FYNNEI. The CDR3 has 14 amino acids. V lost 7 bases and J lost 7; bases outside the gene matches: 10. The CDR3 here is CASTSRRESNEQFF. CDR3 DNA sequence: TGTGCCAGCACCAGCCGGCGGGAGTCAAATGAGCAGTTCTTC.

The chain employs TRBV4-2 and TRBJ1-4, with TRBD1 matching over 9 bases. This CDR3 spans 15 amino acids. Trimming at V came to 3 bases and at J to 8 bases, leaving 7 bases not matched to a gene. From germline, CDR1 is LGHNA and CDR2 YNFKEQ. The CDR3 nucleotides are TGTGCCAGCAGCCACGGACAGGGGCTAGACGAAAAACTGTTTTTT. Its translation is CASSHGQGLDEKLFF.

V is TRBV5-8 and J is TRBJ1-1; TRBD1 agrees at 8 bases. This CDR3 is 16 amino acids long. Germline V gene sequence: CDR1 SGHTS, CDR2 YDEGEE. V gave up 4 bases and J gave up 7 bases; unmatched junction bases: 15. The CDR3 loop is CASSPGTGGSGGEAFF. The CDR3 DNA sequence: TGTGCCAGCAGCCCCGGGACAGGAGGCTCAGGGGGTGAAGCTTTCTTT.

The J gene is TRBJ2-7, the V gene TRBV11-2; weak D call: TRBD1 (6 bases). The CDR3 loop spans 15 amino acids. Trimming shortened V by 3 bases and J by 4 bases, and 16 bases separated the two germline ends. Germline CDR1 SGHAT, CDR2 FQNNGV. For the CDR3, the DNA is TGTGCCAGCAGCTTGACCGCACAGGGTCGTTACGAGCAGTACTTC. As protein: CASSLTAQGRYEQYF.

This chain connects TRBV6-5 to TRBJ2-3, with D perhaps TRBD2 (5 bases). Germline lookup yields CDR1 MNHEY and CDR2 SVGAGI. Between the trimmed V and J ends, which lost 8 bases and 3 bases, there was a span of 12 bases. The length of the CDR3 is 13 residues. The DNA for the CDR3 is TGTGCCAGCCACCAAAGCGGAACAGATACGCAGTATTTT. It is translated as CASHQSGTDTQYF.

J is TRBJ2-7 and V is TRBV2; 7 bases are a match to TRBD1. CDR1 is SNHLY, CDR2 FYNNEI, per germline. There are 12 residues in the CDR3. V gave up 4 bases and J gave up 3 bases; unmatched junction bases: 0. The CDR3 sequence is CASSGQGYEQYF. CDR3 nucleotide sequence: TGTGCCAGCAGTGGACAGGGCTACGAGCAGTACTTC. The full variable domain, its missing parts supplied by reference TRBV2 and TRBJ2-7, is EPEVTQTPSHQVTQMGQEVILRCVPISNHLYFYWYRQILGQKVEFLVSFYNNEISEKSEIFDDQFSVERPDGSNFTLKIRSTKLEDSAMYFCASSGQGYEQYFGPGTRLTVT.

This chain connects TRBV7-2 to TRBJ2-7, with 9 nucleotides matching TRBD1. The CDR3 loop spans 13 amino acids. Germline assignment: CDR1 SGHTA and CDR2 FQGNSA. V lost 4 bases and J lost 4; bases outside the gene matches: 2. The CDR3 region is CASSSDRGYEQYF. CDR3 DNA sequence: TGTGCCAGCAGCTCCGACAGGGGGTACGAGCAGTACTTC.

V gene TRBV30 combines with J gene TRBJ1-1; the D gene is possibly TRBD1 (6 bases). Germline V gene sequence: CDR1 GTSNPN, CDR2 SVGIG (reference sequence). This CDR3 is built from 16 residues. Trimming stripped 0 bases from V and 1 base from J, with 15 bases between. The CDR3 DNA sequence: TGTGCCTGGAGTGTACCACAGGGCCGATGGAACACTGAAGCTTTCTTT. Amino acids: CAWSVPQGRWNTEAFF.

This chain links TRBV10-3 with TRBJ2-1; 7 bases are shared with TRBD2. The CDR3 has 15 residues. V gave up 3 bases and J gave up 0 bases; unmatched junction bases: 2. CDR1 and CDR2 (germline): ENHRY, SYGVKD. This CDR3 reads CAISEGGSSYNEQFF. The CDR3 DNA reads as TGTGCCATCAGTGAAGGCGGGAGCTCCTACAATGAGCAGTTCTTC.

The V call is TRBV27, the J call TRBJ2-7; D possibly corresponds to TRBD1 (5 bases). Trimming left V 3 bases short and J 0 bases short, with 9 bases between. CDR1 and CDR2 from the germline V gene are MNHEY and SMNVEV (reference sequence). The CDR3 is 14 residues long. CDR3 sequence (DNA): TGTGCCAGCAGTTTCGGCAGGGACTCCTACGAGCAGTACTTC. Residues: CASSFGRDSYEQYF.